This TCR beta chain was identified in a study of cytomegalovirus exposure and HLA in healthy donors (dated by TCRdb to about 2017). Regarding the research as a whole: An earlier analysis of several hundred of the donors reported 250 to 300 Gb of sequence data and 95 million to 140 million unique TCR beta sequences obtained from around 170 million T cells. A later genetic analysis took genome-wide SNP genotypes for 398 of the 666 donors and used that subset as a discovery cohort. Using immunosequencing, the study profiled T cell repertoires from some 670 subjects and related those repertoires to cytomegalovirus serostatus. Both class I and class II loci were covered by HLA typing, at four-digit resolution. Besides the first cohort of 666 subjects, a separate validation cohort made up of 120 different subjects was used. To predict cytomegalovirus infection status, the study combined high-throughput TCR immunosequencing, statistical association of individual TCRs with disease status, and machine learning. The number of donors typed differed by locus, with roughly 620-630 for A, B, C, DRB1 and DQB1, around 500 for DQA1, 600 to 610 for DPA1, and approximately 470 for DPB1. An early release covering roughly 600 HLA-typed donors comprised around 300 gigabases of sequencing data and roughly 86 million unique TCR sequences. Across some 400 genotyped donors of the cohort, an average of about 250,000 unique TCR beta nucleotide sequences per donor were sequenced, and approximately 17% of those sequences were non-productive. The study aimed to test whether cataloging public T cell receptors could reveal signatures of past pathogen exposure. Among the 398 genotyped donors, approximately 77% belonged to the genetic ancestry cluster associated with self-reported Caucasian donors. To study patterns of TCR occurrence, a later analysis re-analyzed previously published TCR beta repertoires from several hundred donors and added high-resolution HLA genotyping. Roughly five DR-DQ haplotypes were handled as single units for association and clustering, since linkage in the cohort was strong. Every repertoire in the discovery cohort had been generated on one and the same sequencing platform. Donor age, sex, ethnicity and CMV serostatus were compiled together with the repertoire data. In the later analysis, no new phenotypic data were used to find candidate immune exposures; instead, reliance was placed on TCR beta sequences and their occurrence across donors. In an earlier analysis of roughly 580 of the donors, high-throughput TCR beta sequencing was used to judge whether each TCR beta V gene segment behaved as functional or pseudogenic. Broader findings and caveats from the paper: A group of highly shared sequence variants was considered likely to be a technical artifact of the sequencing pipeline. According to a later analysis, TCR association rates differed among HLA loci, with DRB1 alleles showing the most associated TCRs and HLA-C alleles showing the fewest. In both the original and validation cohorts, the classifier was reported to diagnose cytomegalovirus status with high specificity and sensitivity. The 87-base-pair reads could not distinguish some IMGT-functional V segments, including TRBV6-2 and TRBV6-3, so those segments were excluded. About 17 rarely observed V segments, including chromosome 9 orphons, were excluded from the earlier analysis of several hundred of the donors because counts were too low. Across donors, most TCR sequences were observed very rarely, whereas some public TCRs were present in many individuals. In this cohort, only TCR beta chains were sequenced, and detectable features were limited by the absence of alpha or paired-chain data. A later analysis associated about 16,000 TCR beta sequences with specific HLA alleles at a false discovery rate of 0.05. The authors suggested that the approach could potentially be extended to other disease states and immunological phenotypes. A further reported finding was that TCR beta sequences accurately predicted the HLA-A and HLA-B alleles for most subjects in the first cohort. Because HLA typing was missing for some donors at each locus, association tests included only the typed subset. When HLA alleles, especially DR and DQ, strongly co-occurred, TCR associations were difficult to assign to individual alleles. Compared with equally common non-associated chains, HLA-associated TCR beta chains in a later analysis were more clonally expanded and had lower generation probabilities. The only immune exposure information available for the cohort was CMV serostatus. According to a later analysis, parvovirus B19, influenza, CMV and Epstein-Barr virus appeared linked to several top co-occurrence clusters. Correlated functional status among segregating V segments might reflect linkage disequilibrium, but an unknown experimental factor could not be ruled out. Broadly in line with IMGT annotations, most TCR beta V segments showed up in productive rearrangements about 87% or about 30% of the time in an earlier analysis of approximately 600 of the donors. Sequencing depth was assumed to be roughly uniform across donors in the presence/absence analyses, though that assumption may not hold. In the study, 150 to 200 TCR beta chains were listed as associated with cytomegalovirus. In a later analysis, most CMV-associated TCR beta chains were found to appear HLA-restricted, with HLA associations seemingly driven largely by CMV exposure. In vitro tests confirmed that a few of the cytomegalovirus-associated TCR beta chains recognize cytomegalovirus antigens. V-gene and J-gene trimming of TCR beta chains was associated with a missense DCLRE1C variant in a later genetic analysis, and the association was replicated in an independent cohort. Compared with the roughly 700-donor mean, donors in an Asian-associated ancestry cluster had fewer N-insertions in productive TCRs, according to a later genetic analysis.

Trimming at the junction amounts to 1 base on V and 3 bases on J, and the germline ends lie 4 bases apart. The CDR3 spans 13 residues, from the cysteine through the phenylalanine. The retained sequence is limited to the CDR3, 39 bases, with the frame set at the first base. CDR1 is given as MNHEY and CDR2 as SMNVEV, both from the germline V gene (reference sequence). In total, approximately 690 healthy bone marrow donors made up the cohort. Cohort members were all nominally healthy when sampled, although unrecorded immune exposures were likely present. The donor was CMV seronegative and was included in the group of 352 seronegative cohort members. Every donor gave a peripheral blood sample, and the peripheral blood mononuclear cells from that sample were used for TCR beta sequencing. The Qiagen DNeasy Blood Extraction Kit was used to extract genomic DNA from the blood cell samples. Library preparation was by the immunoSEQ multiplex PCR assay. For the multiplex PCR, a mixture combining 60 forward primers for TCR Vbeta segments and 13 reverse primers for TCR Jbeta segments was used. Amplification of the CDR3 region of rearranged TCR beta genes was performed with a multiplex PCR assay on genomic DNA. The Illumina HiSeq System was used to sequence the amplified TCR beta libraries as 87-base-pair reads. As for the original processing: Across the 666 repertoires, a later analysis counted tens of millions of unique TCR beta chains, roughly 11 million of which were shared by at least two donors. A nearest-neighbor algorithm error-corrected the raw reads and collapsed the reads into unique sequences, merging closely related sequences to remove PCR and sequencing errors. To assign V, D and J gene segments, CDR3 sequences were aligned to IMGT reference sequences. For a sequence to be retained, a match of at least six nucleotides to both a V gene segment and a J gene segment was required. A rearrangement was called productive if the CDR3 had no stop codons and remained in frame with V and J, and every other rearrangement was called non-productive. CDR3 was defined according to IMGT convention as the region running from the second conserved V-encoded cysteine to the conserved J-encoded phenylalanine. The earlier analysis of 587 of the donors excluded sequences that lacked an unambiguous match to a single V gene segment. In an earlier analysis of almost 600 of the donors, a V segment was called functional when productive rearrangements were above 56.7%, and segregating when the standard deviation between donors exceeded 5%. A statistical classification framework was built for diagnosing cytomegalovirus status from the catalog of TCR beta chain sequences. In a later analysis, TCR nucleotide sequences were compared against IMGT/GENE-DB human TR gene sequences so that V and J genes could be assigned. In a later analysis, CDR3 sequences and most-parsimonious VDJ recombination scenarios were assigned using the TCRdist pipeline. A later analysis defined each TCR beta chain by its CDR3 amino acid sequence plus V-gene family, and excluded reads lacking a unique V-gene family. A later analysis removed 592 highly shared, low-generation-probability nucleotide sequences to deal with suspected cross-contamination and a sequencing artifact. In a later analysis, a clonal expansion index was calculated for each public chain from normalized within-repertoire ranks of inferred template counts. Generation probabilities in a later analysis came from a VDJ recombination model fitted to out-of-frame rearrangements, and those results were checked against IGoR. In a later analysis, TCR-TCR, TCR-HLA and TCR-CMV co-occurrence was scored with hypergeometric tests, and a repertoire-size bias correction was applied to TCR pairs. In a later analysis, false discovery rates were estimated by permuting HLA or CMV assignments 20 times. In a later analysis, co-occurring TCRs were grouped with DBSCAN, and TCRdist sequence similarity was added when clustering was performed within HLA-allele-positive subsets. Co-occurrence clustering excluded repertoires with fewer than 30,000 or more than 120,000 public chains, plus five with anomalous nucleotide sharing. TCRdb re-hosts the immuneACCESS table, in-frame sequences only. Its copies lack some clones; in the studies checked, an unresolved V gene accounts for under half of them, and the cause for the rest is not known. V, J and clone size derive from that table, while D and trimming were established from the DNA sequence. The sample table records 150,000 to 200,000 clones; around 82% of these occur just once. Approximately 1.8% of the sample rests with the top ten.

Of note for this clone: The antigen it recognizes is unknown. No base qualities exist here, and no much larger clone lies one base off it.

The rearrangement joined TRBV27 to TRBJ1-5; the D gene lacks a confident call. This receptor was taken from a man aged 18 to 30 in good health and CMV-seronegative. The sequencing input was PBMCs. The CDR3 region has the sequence CASSLFYNQPQHF. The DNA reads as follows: TGTGCCAGCAGTTTATTCTACAATCAGCCCCAGCATTTT.